A selection of T cell receptor beta chains follows, all from one sample in a study of blood T cell repertoires in COVID-19. The data were produced by immunoSEQ multiplex PCR, yet TCRdb's version contains in-frame clones alone and is incomplete. The table records 100,000 to 150,000 clones, more than 60% of them present only once. The sequenced sample consisted of peripheral blood. Every receptor here comes from a woman in her 70s with acute or convalescent COVID-19. CDR3s include the opening cysteine and the closing phenylalanine or tryptophan. A D gene is named only where the DNA matches it firmly. The listing skips clone size in some rows; elsewhere it reads once, few, many or a size class.

abundance | j_gene | d_gene | v_gene | CDR3nt | CDR3aa
. | TRBJ1-3 | . | TRBV7-8 | TGTGCCAGCAGCCCTCGCGGGGGCCAAATCAACACCATATATTTT | CASSPRGGQINTIYF
. | TRBJ2-3 | TRBD1 | TRBV11-2 | TGTGCCAGCAGCTCCCGGACAGGGGGGGGCACAGATACGCAGTATTTT | CASSSRTGGGTDTQYF
. | TRBJ1-2 | . | TRBV12-5 | TGTGCTAGTGGTCTAGGTACTTTAGGCCACACCTTC | CASGLGTLGHTF
. | TRBJ2-7 | TRBD2 | TRBV6-2/TRBV6-3 | TGTGCCAGCAGTTACCCCACAGCTGGGCTAGCGGGAGACGAGCAGTACTTC | CASSYPTAGLAGDEQYF
. | TRBJ2-3 | TRBD1 | TRBV19 | TGTGCCAGTAGTATCAGGGGGAATACGCAGTATTTT | CASSIRGNTQYF
. | TRBJ1-2 | TRBD1 | TRBV6-5 | TGTGCCAGCAGCTGGACAGGGGCCATTAACTATGGCTACACCTTC | CASSWTGAINYGYTF
. | TRBJ2-3 | TRBD1 | TRBV11-2 | TGTGCCAGCAGCTCCAGGTGGGGGGACAGGGTCACAGATACGCAGTATTTT | CASSSRWGDRVTDTQYF
. | TRBJ1-6 | TRBD1 | TRBV19 | TGTGCCAGTAGTAATGGAGACAGGGGCGCTTCACCCCTCCACTTT | CASSNGDRGASPLHF
. | TRBJ2-3 | . | TRBV27 | TGTGCCAGCAGTTTATTGGGCAACACGGCCGATACGCAGTATTTT | CASSLLGNTADTQYF
. | TRBJ2-7 | . | TRBV28 | TGTGCCAGCAGCTCACTAGGGTTCGAGCAGTACTTC | CASSSLGFEQYF
once | TRBJ2-3 | TRBD2 | TRBV4-3 | TGCGCCAGCAGCCAAGACCCCCTAGCGGGGGCCGGCACAGATACGCAGTATTTT | CASSQDPLAGAGTDTQYF
few | TRBJ1-4 | TRBD1 | TRBV7-8 | TGTGCCAGCAGCTTAACACAGGGGGCAGGCGAAAAACTGTTTTTT | CASSLTQGAGEKLFF
once | TRBJ2-2 | . | TRBV4-1 | TGCGCCAGCAGCCAAGATCCAGCAGGGTCCCTGAACACCGGGGAGCTGTTTTTT | CASSQDPAGSLNTGELFF
. | TRBJ1-5 | . | TRBV21-1 | TGTGCCAGCAGCAAACCTTGTCAGCCCCAGCATTTT | CASSKPCQPQHF
once | TRBJ1-2 | . | TRBV19 | TGTGCCAGTAACCCAGGGGATTTGTATGGCTACACCTTC | CASNPGDLYGYTF
. | TRBJ1-2 | . | TRBV6-5 | TGTGCCACCCGCCGCCAACTTTACACCTTC | CATRRQLYTF
. | TRBJ2-2 | . | TRBV9 | TGTGCCAGCAGCGTAACGGGGGGCTCGAACACCGGGGAGCTGTTTTTT | CASSVTGGSNTGELFF
few | TRBJ2-7 | . | TRBV11-2 | TGTGCCAGCAGCTTAGGACAGTCCTACGAGCAGTACTTC | CASSLGQSYEQYF
. | TRBJ1-1 | . | TRBV20-1 | TGCAGTGCTAGTAATTACGGGAATGGTGAAGCTTTCTTT | CSASNYGNGEAFF
once | TRBJ1-1 | . | TRBV6-2/TRBV6-3 | TGTGCCAGCAGTTACAACGGTTACACTGAAGCTTTCTTT | CASSYNGYTEAFF
. | TRBJ2-2 | TRBD1 | TRBV6-5 | TGTGCCAGCAGTTACCGACAGGGGGCTAGTGGGGAGCTGTTTTTT | CASSYRQGASGELFF
. | TRBJ1-2 | . | TRBV6-1 | TGTGCCAGCAGTGAACGCCCAGGGGCGGCCTATGGCTACACCTTC | CASSERPGAAYGYTF
. | TRBJ1-1 | . | TRBV6-5 | TGTGCCAGCAGTTACGGCGGGACTGAAGCTTTCTTT | CASSYGGTEAFF
few | TRBJ1-2 | TRBD1 | TRBV13 | TGTGCCAGCAGCTCCGGGACAGTTGTTACCTATGGCTACACCTTC | CASSSGTVVTYGYTF
. | TRBJ1-2 | . | TRBV10-3 | TGTGCCATCAGTGAGTCGAAAGGGGAGGAATATGGCTACACCTTC | CAISESKGEEYGYTF
once | TRBJ2-2 | . | TRBV24-1 | TGTGCCACCAGTGATTCGGGACTCCACAACACCGGGGAGCTGTTTTTT | CATSDSGLHNTGELFF
. | TRBJ1-1 | TRBD1 | TRBV5-1 | TGCGCCAGCAGCTTAACTACTGACAGGGCGACTGAAGCTTTCTTT | CASSLTTDRATEAFF
many | TRBJ2-1 | TRBD2 | TRBV3-1/TRBV3-2 | TGTGCCAGCAGCCAAGGCCGACTAGCGGGGCAGTTCTTC | CASSQGRLAGQFF
once | TRBJ2-1 | TRBD2 | TRBV5-4 | TGTGCCAGCAGCCCGGGGGGGGGCCGGAATGAGCAGTTCTTC | CASSPGGGRNEQFF
. | TRBJ1-3 | . | TRBV28 | TGTGCCAGCAACACCCAGGCGATTGGAAACACCATATATTTT | CASNTQAIGNTIYF
. | TRBJ2-1 | TRBD2 | TRBV18 | TGTGCCAGCTCACCAGGTGGACTAGGCTACAATGAGCAGTTCTTC | CASSPGGLGYNEQFF
few | TRBJ1-6 | . | TRBV11-3 | TGTGCCAGCAGCTCCACATCAAGTTCACCCCTCCACTTT | CASSSTSSSPLHF
. | TRBJ2-5 | TRBD1 | TRBV5-5 | TGTGCCAGCAGCCGCCCGCCGACAGGGGGGCAAGAGACCCAGTACTTC | CASSRPPTGGQETQYF
. | TRBJ2-2 | . | TRBV6-6 | TGTGCCACGGGTTTGGGTGGGACTTCTCGAGTTGGGGAGCTGTTTTTT | CATGLGGTSRVGELFF
. | TRBJ1-2 | TRBD1 | TRBV7-2 | TGTGCCAGCAGCTTAACCGGGACAGGGTTCTATGGCTACACCTTC | CASSLTGTGFYGYTF
. | TRBJ2-7 | TRBD2 | TRBV10-3 | TGTGCCATCAGTGAGTGGACTAGCGGGAGCCCCTACGAGCAGTACTTC | CAISEWTSGSPYEQYF
. | TRBJ1-6 | TRBD1 | TRBV9 | TGTGCCAGCAGCCCCCGAGCACTTACAGGGGGCGATTCACCCCTCCACTTT | CASSPRALTGGDSPLHF
. | TRBJ2-3 | TRBD2 | TRBV6-4 | TGTGCCAGCAGTGAGCGGGGGGAACCCACAGATACGCAGTATTTT | CASSERGEPTDTQYF
once | TRBJ2-3 | . | TRBV18 | TGTGCCAGCTCGAAGACAGGAGTTAGCACAGATACGCAGTATTTT | CASSKTGVSTDTQYF
. | TRBJ2-7 | TRBD1 | TRBV7-9 | TGTGCCAGCAGCTTATACGGGACAGGGGCTTCCTACGAGCAGTACTTC | CASSLYGTGASYEQYF
few | TRBJ1-6 | . | TRBV29-1 | TGCAGCGTGGCAGGGGATTATAATTCACCCCTCCACTTT | CSVAGDYNSPLHF
. | TRBJ1-1 | . | TRBV19 | TGTGCCAGTAGTATTAATAGGGGGAACACTGAAGCTTTCTTT | CASSINRGNTEAFF
. | TRBJ2-1 | . | TRBV11-2 | TGTGCCAGCAGACGAACCGGGGGTAGCTCCTACAATGAGCAGTTCTTC | CASRRTGGSSYNEQFF
. | TRBJ1-2 | TRBD1 | TRBV9 | TGTGCCAGCAGCGCACAGGGGTCTACTAACTATGGCTACACCTTC | CASSAQGSTNYGYTF
. | TRBJ2-7 | . | TRBV5-1 | TGCGCCAGCAGCCCTGCCGGAGGGGCTTGGGACGAGCAGTACTTC | CASSPAGGAWDEQYF
. | TRBJ1-6 | . | TRBV27 | TGTGCCAGCAGGTCTCCGGATTCACCCCTCCACTTT | CASRSPDSPLHF
. | TRBJ1-6 | . | TRBV6-5 | TGTGCCAGCTGGTCAGGGTTTCGCAATTCACCCCTCCACTTT | CASWSGFRNSPLHF
. | TRBJ2-2 | . | TRBV19 | TGTGCCAGCTACGCGGAAAACACCGGGGAGCTGTTTTTT | CASYAENTGELFF
. | TRBJ1-1 | . | TRBV6-5 | TGTGCCAGCGACCGGAGCACTGAAGCTTTCTTT | CASDRSTEAFF
. | TRBJ2-7 | TRBD2 | TRBV7-9 | TGTGCCAGCAGTCCCTTTAGCGGGAGTCTTTACGAGCAGTACTTC | CASSPFSGSLYEQYF
. | TRBJ1-1 | . | TRBV10-3 | TGTGCCATCAGTGACGCGGGAGGAGCAGCTTTCTTT | CAISDAGGAAFF
many | TRBJ2-5 | TRBD2 | TRBV3-1/TRBV3-2 | TGTGCCAGCAGCCAAATTACAGGGCTTTTTGGGACTAGCGGTCCCCAGTACTTC | CASSQITGLFGTSGPQYF
. | TRBJ2-6 | . | TRBV28 | TGTGCCAGCAGTTCGGGACAAACTGGGGCCAACGTCCTGACTTTC | CASSSGQTGANVLTF